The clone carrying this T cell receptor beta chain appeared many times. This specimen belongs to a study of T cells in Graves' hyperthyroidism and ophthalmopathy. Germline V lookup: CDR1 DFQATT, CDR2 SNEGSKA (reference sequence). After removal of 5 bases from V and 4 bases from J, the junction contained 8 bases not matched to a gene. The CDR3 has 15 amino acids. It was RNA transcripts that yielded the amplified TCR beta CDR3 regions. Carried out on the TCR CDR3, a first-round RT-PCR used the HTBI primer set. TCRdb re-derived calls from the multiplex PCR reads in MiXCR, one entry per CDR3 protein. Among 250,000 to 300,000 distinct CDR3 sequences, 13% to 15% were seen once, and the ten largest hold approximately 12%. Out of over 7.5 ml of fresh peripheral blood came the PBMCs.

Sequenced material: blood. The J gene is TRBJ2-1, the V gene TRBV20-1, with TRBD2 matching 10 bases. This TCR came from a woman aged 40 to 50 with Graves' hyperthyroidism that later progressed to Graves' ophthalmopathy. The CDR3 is CSAFSGTSVYNEQFF. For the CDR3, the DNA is TGCAGTGCTTTTTCCGGGACTAGCGTATACAATGAGCAGTTCTTC.